What follows is one T cell receptor beta chain and its context. What it binds is not known. The data originate from a study of CD8 T cells in ankylosing spondylitis. Germline loops: CDR1 SGHRS, CDR2 YFSETQ. This CDR3 spans 14 amino acids. The ends were cut back, 2 bases at V and 0 bases at J, with 9 bases in the middle. Quantitative 5'-RACE with molecular barcodes produced the TCR beta libraries. TCRdb re-analysed the 5' RACE reads in MiXCR, keeping a single row per CDR3 protein. The data contain hundreds of thousands of distinct CDR3 sequences, roughly 25% of them seen just once; the ten biggest clones take up about 0.89%. Study outcomes and limitations: Apparently characteristic of ankylosing spondylitis blood was a TCR beta motif (under ten highly homologous variants). Significant enrichment of disease-linked clones was reported in matched ankylosing spondylitis synovial fluid.

The rearrangement uses TRBV5-1 and TRBJ2-7, with D perhaps assigned TRBD1 or TRBD2 (5 bases each). The clonotype was recovered from a male donor with ankylosing spondylitis. The sample comprised blood, either unsorted or a sorted T cell fraction (not recorded which). CDR3 bases: TGCGCCAGCAGCTTTAGCGACAGCTCCTACGAGCAGTACTTC. This codes for CASSFSDSSYEQYF.